The clone carrying this T cell receptor (beta chain) was seen a few times. The antigen remains undetermined. The donors were all healthy and Caucasian. The data were taken from a study of identical twins. Germline CDR1 is MGHDK and CDR2 is SYGVNS. The CDR3 is 15 residues long. The ends lost 4 bases at V and 7 bases at J; junction bases unmatched: 9. One entry per CDR3 protein results from TCRdb running MiXCR on the 5' RACE reads. Seen here are hundreds of thousands of distinct CDR3 sequences, 21% observed once, and the top ten hold about 4.3%. Study-level findings and limits: Cord blood beta clonotypes present at high abundance carried fewer insertions; no such pattern appeared in memory repertoires.

The same sample was also used in a study of T cells expressing NK-cell markers. From that study: Dominance of the CD3+CD56-NKG2C+ fraction by these clonotypes also held in several donors.

The rearrangement joins TRBV25-1 to TRBJ2-7; 11 bases line up with TRBD1. This sequence was found in a woman aged 18-29 years in good health. Specimen: PBMCs. In DNA form, the CDR3 reads TGTGCCAGCAGTGGTTGGACAGGGGGCGCGGGGGAGCAGTACTTC. The encoded protein is CASSGWTGGAGEQYF.